Listed here are 12 T cell receptor beta chains from one sample, sequenced in a study of T cell changes during pregnancy in multiple sclerosis. TCRdb keeps only in-frame clones here, not all; method: immunoSEQ multiplex PCR. Found here are approximately 51,000 clones, 85% to 95% of them singletons; the top ten hold 0.55% to 0.75%. The sequencing here drew on CD4+ T cells from peripheral blood mononuclear cells, taken in the second trimester of pregnancy. Every receptor here comes from a female donor with multiple sclerosis, enrolled in a pregnancy study.

The CDR3 spells CASNRQWNTGELFF. The CDR3 nucleotides read TGTGCCAGTAACCGACAGTGGAACACCGGGGAGCTGTTTTTT. This sequence joins TRBV19 and TRBJ2-2; a weak D match, TRBD1 (5 bases). This CDR3 region has 14 residues. V was pared by 7 bases and J by 1 base, with 10 bases between. CDR1 and CDR2 (germline): LNHDA, SQIVND (reference sequence).

The chain carries TRBV10-3 and TRBJ1-1; 7 nucleotides line up with TRBD1. Trimming at V came to 5 bases and at J to 1 base, leaving 7 bases not matched to a gene. Germline V gene data show CDR1 as ENHRY and CDR2 as SYGVKD. The CDR3 runs to 15 residues. The CDR3 sequence: CAISRSGGSNTEAFF. The CDR3 bases are TGTGCCATCAGTCGGTCAGGGGGATCGAACACTGAAGCTTTCTTT.

V is TRBV15 and J is TRBJ1-6; possibly TRBD1 for D (5 bases). Trimming shortened V by 0 bases and J by 10 bases, and 13 bases separated the two germline ends. The germline V gene encodes CDR1 LNHNV and CDR2 YYDKDF (reference sequence). CDR3 size: 15 residues. The CDR3 is CATSRDRAGSSPLHF. Written as DNA, the CDR3 is TGTGCCACCAGCAGAGATAGGGCAGGGTCATCACCCCTCCACTTT. The whole variable domain, remainder taken from reference TRBV15 and TRBJ1-6, is DAMVIQNPRYQVTQFGKPVTLSCSQTLNHNVMYWYQQKSSQAPKLLFHYYDKDFNNEADTPDNFQSRRPNTSFCFLDIRSPGLGDTAMYLCATSRDRAGSSPLHFGNGTRLTVT.

The chain joins TRBV7-2 to TRBJ1-5; 7 bases are a match to TRBD1. Germline V gives CDR1 SGHTA, CDR2 FQGNSA. The V gene end was trimmed by 4 bases and the J gene end by 4 bases; junction bases not matched to a gene: 1. CDR3 length equals 13 residues. The DNA of the CDR3 is TGTGCCAGCAGCTACAGGGGTAATCAGCCCCAGCATTTT. Its translation is CASSYRGNQPQHF.

A single count supports this clone. The chain uses TRBV6-1 and TRBJ2-5; 8 positions agree with TRBD1. The germline V gene encodes CDR1 MNHNS and CDR2 SASEGT. The CDR3 consists of 14 residues. Losses at the gene ends were 6 bases for V and 9 bases for J; bases not matched to a gene: 12. CDR3 protein: CASRAGTGVRAQYF. CDR3 DNA sequence: TGTGCCAGCAGGGCCGGGACAGGCGTCAGGGCCCAGTACTTC.

This chain links TRBV4-2 with TRBJ2-1; 10 bases fit TRBD2. The ends lost 1 base at V and 14 bases at J; junction bases unmatched: 11. Germline V gene data show CDR1 as LGHNA and CDR2 as YNFKEQ. This CDR3 spans 15 amino acids. The CDR3 spells CASSQVSDGAGGEFF. The CDR3 coding sequence is TGTGCCAGCAGCCAAGTTTCCGATGGAGCGGGGGGGGAGTTCTTC.

The chain couples TRBV7-2 to TRBJ2-1; perhaps TRBD2 as D (7 bases). CDR3 length equals 17 residues. The V end lost 1 base, the J end lost 7 bases, and 20 bases lay between the germline ends. Germline CDR1 is SGHTA and CDR2 is FQGNSA. CDR3 region: CASSLVGGRGGKNEQFF. The DNA for the CDR3 is TGTGCCAGCAGCTTAGTGGGGGGGCGGGGTGGTAAGAATGAGCAGTTCTTC.

This chain uses TRBV30 with TRBJ1-4, with D possibly matching TRBD1 (6 bases). Germline CDR1 and CDR2: GTSNPN and SVGIG (reference sequence). This CDR3 contains 15 residues. Trimming took off 0 bases at V and 4 bases at J, with 12 bases between the two ends. In DNA form, the CDR3 reads TGTGCCTGGAGTGTACCTGGGGGCGGTAATGAAAAACTGTTTTTT. This codes for CAWSVPGGGNEKLFF.

In nucleotides, the CDR3 is TGTGCCTGGAGTGGCAGTCTGAACACTGAAGCTTTCTTT. Translating gives CAWSGSLNTEAFF. This rearrangement joins TRBV30 to TRBJ1-1, with no clear D. Germline values: CDR1 GTSNPN, CDR2 SVGIG (reference sequence). V shed 1 base and J shed 0 bases, with 6 bases lying between them. This CDR3 has 13 amino acids.

The rearrangement uses TRBV27 and TRBJ1-1; the match to TRBD1 covers 8 bases. This CDR3 region has 15 residues. CDR1 MNHEY and CDR2 SMNVEV come from the germline V gene (reference sequence). Trimming removed 5 bases from V and 3 bases from J; junction bases left unmatched: 8. CDR3 nucleotides: TGTGCCAGCAGTGTACAACCGGGACAGGACACTGAAGCTTTCTTT. This encodes CASSVQPGQDTEAFF.

The chain is built from TRBV14 and TRBJ2-4; D is ambiguous. The CDR3 loop spans 14 amino acids. Germline values: CDR1 SGHDN, CDR2 FVKESK. V lost 4 bases to trimming and J lost 7 bases, with 14 bases between them. This CDR3 is CASSPPGRGNIQYF. The CDR3 DNA is TGTGCCAGCAGCCCCCCCGGAAGAGGTAACATTCAGTACTTC.

V and J are TRBV30 and TRBJ1-2, with D maybe TRBD1 (5 bases). CDR3 size: 11 residues. Germline CDR1 and CDR2: GTSNPN and SVGIG (reference sequence). The CDR3 region has the DNA TGTGCAAAACAGGAGCTGGGTGGCTACACCTTC. Its translation: CAKQELGGYTF.